The clone carrying this T cell receptor (beta chain) showed up many times. What it binds is not known. Trimming cost V 5 bases and J 3 bases, with 22 bases left between them. The CDR3 has 16 residues. Germline loops: CDR1 SQVTM, CDR2 ANQGSEA. Quantitative molecular-barcoded 5'-RACE generated the TCR beta libraries. TCRdb reprocessed the 5' RACE reads via MiXCR and lists one record per CDR3 protein. The sample includes some 130,000 distinct CDR3 sequences, around 15% of them seen just once. The sample is drawn from a study of CD8 T cells in ankylosing spondylitis. Study findings and constraints: CD8+ by phenotype, disease-linked clones were relatively rare in peripheral blood.

Sequencing was carried out using blood, either unsorted or a sorted T cell fraction (not recorded which). V is TRBV29-1 and J is TRBJ1-1; possibly TRBD1 for D (6 bases). This sequence was found in a female donor with ankylosing spondylitis or in good health (not recorded which). The CDR3 loop is CSVLQGFTRRDTEAFF. DNA of the CDR3: TGCAGCGTTTTACAGGGTTTCACGAGACGGGACACTGAAGCTTTCTTT.